This TCR beta chain was recorded in a study of T cell changes during pregnancy in multiple sclerosis. Assay used: immunoSEQ multiplex PCR; TCRdb lists only in-frame clones, some missing. Of about 110,000 clones in the sample, approximately 90% were seen once. Germline V gene data show CDR1 as GTSNPN and CDR2 as SVGIG (reference sequence). V was pared by 0 bases and J by 1 base, with 13 bases between. CDR3 length: 16 amino acids. The receptor's source is a female donor in good health, enrolled as a control in a pregnancy study. The genes are TRBV30 and TRBJ2-4; no clear D gene. The sample consisted of peripheral blood, taken in the third trimester of pregnancy. The CDR3 region is CAWSVLLPGAKNIQYF. The DNA for the CDR3 is TGTGCCTGGAGTGTACTCCTGCCCGGGGCCAAAAACATTCAGTACTTC.